This TCR beta chain appears in the sequencing data of a study of blood T cell repertoires in COVID-19. Looking at the study overall: Nucleic acid was either cDNA or gDNA, and it came from T cells, B-cell-depleted T cells, or PBMCs.

Germline-derived CDR1 and CDR2 are KGHDR and SFDVKD. With 7 bases clipped from V and 4 bases from J, the junction kept 6 bases outside the gene matches. CDR3 length: 14 amino acids. As handled by the study authors: Estimates of nucleated cell counts were drawn from the amplification of reference gene primers. Measured with immunoSEQ multiplex PCR; TCRdb has only the in-frame clones, and not every one. V, J and clone size were drawn from that table, and D and trimming were deduced from the DNA. The sample consists of approximately 300,000 clones, about 90% of them appearing once. The chain links TRBV24-1 to TRBJ1-2, with 9 bases that match TRBD1. The TCR originated in a woman aged 25 to 39 who had recovered from COVID-19. The specimen sequenced was PBMCs or T cells enriched from blood (not recorded which). CDR3 sequence: CATSPGQGPYGYTF. Here the CDR3 DNA reads TGTGCCACCAGCCCGGGACAGGGCCCCTATGGCTACACCTTC.